This T cell receptor beta chain was captured in a study of T cell responses to AZD1222 COVID-19 vaccine. Study-level points and caveats: Close to half of all spike-specific TCRs reportedly target regions of the variants that are unmutated. Clonal diversity was possibly underestimated, and white British individuals and females predominated among donors.

A remark on this clone: The antigen is undetermined.

Assay used: immunoSEQ multiplex PCR; TCRdb lists only in-frame clones, some missing. The repertoire includes some 150,000 clones, around 91% of them detected once, and less than 5.5% sits in the top ten. There are 14 residues in the CDR3. Germline loops: CDR1 SGHTA, CDR2 FQGNSA. Trimming took off 5 bases at V and 1 base at J, with 8 bases between the two ends. The gene calls are TRBV7-2 and TRBJ2-2; D gene unclear. The sequences come from peripheral blood, collected on day 0 of AZD1222 vaccination. This TCR was recovered from an adult in good health. Here the CDR3 reads CASSVTVNTGELFF. CDR3 sequence (DNA): TGTGCCAGCAGCGTCACGGTGAACACCGGGGAGCTGTTTTTT.